Below are 2 T cell receptor beta chains sequenced from a single sample in a study of T cell responses to AZD1222 COVID-19 vaccine. Assay: immunoSEQ multiplex PCR; the TCRdb copy retains only in-frame clones and omits some. The repertoire consists of 110,000 to 150,000 clones, with 80% to 90% occurring once and the leading ten covering approximately 3%. The sample consisted of peripheral blood, taken on day 0 of AZD1222 vaccination. The receptor set was obtained from an adult in good health.

The V and J genes are TRBV18 and TRBJ2-1; a possible D gene is TRBD2 (6 bases). Between the trimmed V and J ends, which lost 3 bases and 1 base, there was a span of 7 bases. Germline V gene data show CDR1 as KGHSH and CDR2 as LQKENI. The CDR3 is 14 residues long. The CDR3 nucleotides are TGTGCCAGCTCACCTGGGGGGTCCTACAATGAGCAGTTCTTC. Residues: CASSPGGSYNEQFF.

The CDR3 DNA follows: TGCGCCAGCAGCTTGGTTAGTGAGGGATCCAACACTGAAGCTTTCTTT. Residues: CASSLVSEGSNTEAFF. J is TRBJ1-1 and V is TRBV5-1, with unresolved D. This CDR3 is 16 amino acids long. Germline-derived CDR1 and CDR2 are SGHRS and YFSETQ. V was trimmed by 0 bases and J by 2 bases, leaving 14 bases between them.